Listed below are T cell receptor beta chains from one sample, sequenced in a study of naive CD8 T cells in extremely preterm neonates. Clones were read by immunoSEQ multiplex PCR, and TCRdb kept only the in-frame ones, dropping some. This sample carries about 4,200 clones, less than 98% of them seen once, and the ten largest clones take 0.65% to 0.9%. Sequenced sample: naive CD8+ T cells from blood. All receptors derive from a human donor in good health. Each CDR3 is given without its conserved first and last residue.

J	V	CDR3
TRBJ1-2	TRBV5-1	ASSLGSNYGYT
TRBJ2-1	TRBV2	ATVTGRSNEQF
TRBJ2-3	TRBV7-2	ASSLDGIYPTDTQY
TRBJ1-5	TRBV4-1	ASSLFDRAGQPQH
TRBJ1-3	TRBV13	ASSSTGTPGNTIY
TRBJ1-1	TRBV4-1	ASSQGAMNTEAF
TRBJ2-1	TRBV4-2	ASSQDASGAYNEQF
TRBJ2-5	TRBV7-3	ASSLKGGETQY
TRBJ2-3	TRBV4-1	ASSPRGDRGGGTDTQY
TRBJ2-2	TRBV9	ASSVGLAGENTGELF
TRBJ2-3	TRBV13	ASSPSSGGPTDTQY
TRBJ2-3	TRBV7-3	ASSSSGGTDTQY
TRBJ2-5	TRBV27	ASSSLAALQETQY
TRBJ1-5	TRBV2	ASSNEWTGSSNQPQH
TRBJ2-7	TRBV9	ASSVEAGVHYEQY
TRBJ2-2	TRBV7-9	ASSFRTGRTGELF
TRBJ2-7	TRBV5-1	ASSSGTGSYEQY
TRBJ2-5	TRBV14	ASSLRLAGNMETQY
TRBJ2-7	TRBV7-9	ASSSTGGEQY
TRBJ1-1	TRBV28	ASSLGTSRANEAF
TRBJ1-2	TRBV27	ASIPHPRPSPAPGGYT
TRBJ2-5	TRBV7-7	ASSLGGLGETQY
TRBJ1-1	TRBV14	ASSLRAGGGTEAF
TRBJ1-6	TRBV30	AWSGPDRGNSPLH
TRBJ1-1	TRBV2	ASGSGAF
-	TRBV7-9	ASSSLSVDLNEQF
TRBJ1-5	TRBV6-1	ASSEGKGVQPQH
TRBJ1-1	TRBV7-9	ASSLTEEAF
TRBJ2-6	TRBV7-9	ASSSRSGANVLT
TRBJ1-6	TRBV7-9	ASSAGTANSPLH
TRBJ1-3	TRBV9	ASSVAQGQGLNTIY
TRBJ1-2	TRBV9	ASSETGGARGYT
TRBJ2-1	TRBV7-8	ASSLLAGGYNEQF
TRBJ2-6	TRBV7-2	ASSPWGGGISRGANVLT
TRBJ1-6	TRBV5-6	ASSLIGQGNNSPLH
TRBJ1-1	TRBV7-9	ASSFQQHTMNTEAF
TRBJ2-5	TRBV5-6	ASSFSRGRKTQY
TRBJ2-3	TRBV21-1	ASSYRGTDTQY
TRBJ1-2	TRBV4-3	ASSQDKGWRYGYT
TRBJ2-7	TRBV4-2	ASSPWVGGYEQY
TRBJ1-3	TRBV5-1	ASSLGNTGPGNTIY
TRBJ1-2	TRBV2	ASSSRQHGYT
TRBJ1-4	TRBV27	ASSLFAGSGEKLF
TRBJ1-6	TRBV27	ASSPDSASNSPLH
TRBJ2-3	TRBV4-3	ASSQDNSGGPNTQY
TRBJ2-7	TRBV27	ASSLSRGYEQY
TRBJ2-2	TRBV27	ASSQRQGSSFGELF
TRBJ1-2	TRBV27	ASSQGGGGYT
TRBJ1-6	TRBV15	ATSRGTETSYNSPLH